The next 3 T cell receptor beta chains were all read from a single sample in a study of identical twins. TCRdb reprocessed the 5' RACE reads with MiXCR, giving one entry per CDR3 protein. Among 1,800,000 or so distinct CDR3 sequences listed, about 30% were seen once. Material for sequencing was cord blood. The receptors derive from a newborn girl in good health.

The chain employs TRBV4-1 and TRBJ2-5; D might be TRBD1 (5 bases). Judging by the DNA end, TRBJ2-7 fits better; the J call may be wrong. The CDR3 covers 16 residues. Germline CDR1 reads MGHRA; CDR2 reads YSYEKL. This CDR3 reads CASSQGARQKAVEQYF. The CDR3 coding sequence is TGCGCCAGCAGCCAAGGAGCCCGACAGAAAGCCGTCGAGCAGTACTTC.

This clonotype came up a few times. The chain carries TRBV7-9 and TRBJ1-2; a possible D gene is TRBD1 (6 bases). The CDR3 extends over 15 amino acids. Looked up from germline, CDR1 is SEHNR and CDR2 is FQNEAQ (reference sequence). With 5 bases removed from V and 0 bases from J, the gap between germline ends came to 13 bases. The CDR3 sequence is CASSNQRGSNYGYTF. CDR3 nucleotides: TGTGCCAGCAGCAATCAGAGGGGGTCTAACTATGGCTACACCTTC. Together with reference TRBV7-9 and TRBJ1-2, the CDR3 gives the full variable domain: DTGVSQNPRHKITKRGQNVTFRCDPISEHNRLYWYRQTLGQGPEFLTYFQNEAQLEKSRLLSDRFSAERPKGSFSTLEIQRTEQGDSAMYLCASSNQRGSNYGYTFGSGTRLTVV.

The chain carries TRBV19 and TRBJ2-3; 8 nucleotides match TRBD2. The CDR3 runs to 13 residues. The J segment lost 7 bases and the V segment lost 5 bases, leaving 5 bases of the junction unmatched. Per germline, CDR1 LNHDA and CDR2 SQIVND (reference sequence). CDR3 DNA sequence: TGTGCCAGTAGTCTCGATAGCGGGAATACGCAGTATTTT. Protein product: CASSLDSGNTQYF.